This entry is about one TCR beta chain. Uncontrolled infections, other autoimmune diseases, pregnancy or lactation barred patients from enrollment. V lost 4 bases, J lost 7 bases, and 8 bases lay in between. The CDR3 spans 12 residues. Germline CDR1 and CDR2: SGHTA and FQGNSA. The sample is drawn from a study of Graves' ophthalmopathy and Graves' hyperthyroidism. TCR beta CDR3 regions were amplified from RNA transcripts. A first-round RT-PCR used HTBI primers, followed by a second-round multiplex PCR. TCRdb reanalysed the multiplex PCR reads using MiXCR and keeps one entry per CDR3 protein. Found here are approximately 700,000 distinct CDR3 sequences, 35% to 50% of them singletons; the top ten hold around 3%.

The receptor was derived from an adult man with Graves' ophthalmopathy. Specimen: peripheral blood. This chain connects TRBV7-2 to TRBJ2-1; D is unresolved. The CDR3, as DNA: TGTGCCAGCAGCTGGCTAGGAAATGAGCAGTTCTTC. This translates into CASSWLGNEQFF.